This TCR beta chain was observed in a study of blood T cell repertoires in COVID-19. Overall study: Samples of COVID-19 (acute and convalescent) were obtained from the United States, Italy and Spain. PBMCs, B-cell-depleted T cells, or T cells provided the cDNA or gDNA that made up the material.

Original handling: Reference gene primers were amplified, and this amplification served to estimate nucleated cell counts. Repertoires were generated with immunoSEQ multiplex PCR, while TCRdb's copy carries only in-frame clones and drops some. V, J and clone size are those of that table, while D and trimming were read from the DNA. The sample has approximately 97,000 clones, about 85% seen once. V lost 2 bases, J lost 6 bases, and 6 bases stayed unmatched. Germline loops: CDR1 SGHKS, CDR2 YYEKEE (reference sequence). The CDR3 sequence is 15 residues long. The receptor's source is a man aged 55 to 70 with acute or convalescent COVID-19. Material: peripheral blood. This chain uses TRBV5-5 with TRBJ1-5, with TRBD1 matching over 9 bases. The CDR3 coding sequence is TGTGCCAGCAGCTTATTACAGGGGGCCGGTCAGCCCCAGCATTTT. This codes for CASSLLQGAGQPQHF.